These T cell receptor beta chains were read from a single sample in a study of blood T cell repertoires in COVID-19. TCRdb keeps only in-frame clones here, not all; method: immunoSEQ multiplex PCR. The data contain 150,000 to 200,000 clones, approximately 84% of them seen just once; the ten biggest clones take up approximately 2.4%. The sample consisted of peripheral blood. These receptors all stem from a human donor with acute or convalescent COVID-19. The donor label of this sample is uncertain. Both conserved end residues are part of each CDR3. The D gene is left open where the match is weak. Size is stated for part of the rows, as once, few or many counts, or as a class when the clone is expanded.

clone_size j_call d_call v_call cdr3_nt cdr3_aa
. TRBJ2-7 . TRBV5-1 TGCGCCAGCAGCTTTGGGGGGACCTACGAGCAGTACTTC CASSFGGTYEQYF
many TRBJ1-1 . TRBV11-3 TGTGCCAGCAGCTTATTGAGGAACACTGAAGCTTTCTTT CASSLLRNTEAFF
. TRBJ2-1 TRBD2 TRBV5-1 TGCGCCAGCAGCCCGGGACTAGCGGGCGGAAATGAGCAGTTCTTC CASSPGLAGGNEQFF
. TRBJ1-2 TRBD1 TRBV14 TGTGCCAGCAGAGAGTCAGGGGGCGGTGGCTACACCTTC CASRESGGGGYTF
. TRBJ2-5 . TRBV5-6 TGTGCCAGCAGCTTTTCAGGGGCACCTTCGTACCAAGAGACCCAGTACTTC CASSFSGAPSYQETQYF
. TRBJ1-1 . TRBV19 TGTGCCAGTAGTATAGGGGGCGATACTACTGAAGCTTTCTTT CASSIGGDTTEAFF
. TRBJ1-2 . TRBV10-3 TGTGCCATCAGTGAACGAGTAGATGGCTACACCTTC CAISERVDGYTF
once TRBJ1-1 . TRBV2 TGTGCCAGCAGTGCCCTAATGAACACTGAAGCTTTCTTT CASSALMNTEAFF
. TRBJ2-3 TRBD2 TRBV3-1/TRBV3-2 TGTGCCAGCAGCCAACCGCGAGGCGGGGGTAACACAGATACGCAGTATTTT CASSQPRGGGNTDTQYF
once TRBJ1-2 . TRBV2 TGTGCCAGCAGTGGTACAGGGTACGGCTACACCTTC CASSGTGYGYTF
. TRBJ2-7 . TRBV12-5 TGTGCTAGTGGTTTGAAACGGGACTTCTCCTACGAGCAGTACTTC CASGLKRDFSYEQYF
. TRBJ1-5 . TRBV6-5 TGTGCCAGCAGCGCTTCAGGGATTGAACAGCCCCAGCATTTT CASSASGIEQPQHF
. TRBJ2-7 TRBD1 TRBV27 TGTGCCAGCAGTACCCGGGACAGGTCTACCTACGAGCAGTACTTC CASSTRDRSTYEQYF
. TRBJ1-5 . TRBV21-1 TGTGCCAGCAGCGATCACCCCAGGACAGGGTCGTATAGGGGGAATCAGCCCCAGCATTTT CASSDHPRTGSYRGNQPQHF
. TRBJ1-4 . TRBV19 TGTGCCAGTAGGGACGACAGCGTTAATGAAAAACTGTTTTTT CASRDDSVNEKLFF
. TRBJ2-7 . TRBV5-1 TGCGCCAGTTGCAGGGTCCCGTCCTACGAGCAGTACTTC CASCRVPSYEQYF
. TRBJ1-1 TRBD1 TRBV6-5 TGTGCCAGCAGTTATACAGGGGGGAGGACTGAAGCTTTCTTT CASSYTGGRTEAFF
. TRBJ1-6 . TRBV4-2 TGTGCCAGCAGCCCCCAACAGGGCGGAGATTCACCCCTCCACTTT CASSPQQGGDSPLHF
once TRBJ1-1 . TRBV7-9 TGTGCCAGCAGCTCCCCTCCGGGGGGAACGGGCGCTGAAGCTTTCTTT CASSSPPGGTGAEAFF
. TRBJ1-2 . TRBV2 TGTGCCAGCACTACAGGGTACTATGGCTACACCTTC CASTTGYYGYTF
. TRBJ1-5 . TRBV6-5 TGTGCCAGCTTAGCGGCGGGGGGAGGCGGTCAGCCCCAGCATTTT CASLAAGGGGQPQHF
. TRBJ2-3 . TRBV2 TGTGCCAGCGGTTTAGCAGATACGCAGTATTTT CASGLADTQYF
. TRBJ1-6 . TRBV2 TGTGCCAGCAGTGATGTGGGGGGCTATAATTCACCCCTCCACTTT CASSDVGGYNSPLHF
. TRBJ1-6 . TRBV6-4 TGTGCCAGCAGTGTTGCGGGGGATCAAGGCTCACCCCTCCACTTT CASSVAGDQGSPLHF
. TRBJ2-1 . TRBV30 TGTGCCTGGAGTGGTGGCTTCTACAATGAGCAGTTCTTC CAWSGGFYNEQFF
. TRBJ1-3 . TRBV19 TGTGCCAGTAGGATAGACAGCGTCTCTGGAGGCACCATATATTTT CASRIDSVSGGTIYF